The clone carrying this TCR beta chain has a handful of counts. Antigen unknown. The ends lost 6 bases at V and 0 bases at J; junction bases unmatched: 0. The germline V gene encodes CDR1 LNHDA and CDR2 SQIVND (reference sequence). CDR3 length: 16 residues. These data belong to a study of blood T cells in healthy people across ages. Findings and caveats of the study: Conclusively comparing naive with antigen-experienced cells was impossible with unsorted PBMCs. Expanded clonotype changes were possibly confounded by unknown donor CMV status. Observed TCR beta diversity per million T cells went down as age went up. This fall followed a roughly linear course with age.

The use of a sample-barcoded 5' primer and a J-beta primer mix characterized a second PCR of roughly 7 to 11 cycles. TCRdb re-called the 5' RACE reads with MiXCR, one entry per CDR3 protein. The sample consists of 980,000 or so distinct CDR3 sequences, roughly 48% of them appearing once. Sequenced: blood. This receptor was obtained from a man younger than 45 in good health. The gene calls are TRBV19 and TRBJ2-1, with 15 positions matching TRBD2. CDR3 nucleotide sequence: TGTGCCAGTAGGGGACTAGCGGGGGGCTCCTACAATGAGCAGTTCTTC. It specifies CASRGLAGGSYNEQFF.